The 28 T cell receptor beta chains below come from one sample, sequenced in a study of blood T cell repertoires in COVID-19. Only in-frame clones appear in the TCRdb table, and some are missing; sequencing was by immunoSEQ multiplex PCR. The sample holds around 160,000 clones, 80% to 90% seen once. Sequenced sample: peripheral blood. These receptors were obtained from a human donor with acute or convalescent COVID-19. The donor label of this sample is uncertain.

This chain connects TRBV5-6 to TRBJ2-1, with 10 bases that match TRBD2. Losses at the gene ends were 2 bases for V and 2 bases for J; bases not matched to a gene: 4. The V gene's germline CDR1 is SGHDT and CDR2 YYEEEE. The CDR3 spans 16 residues. The DNA for the CDR3 is TGTGCCAGCAGCTTCGGGACTAGCGAGGCCTACAATGAGCAGTTCTTC. Residues: CASSFGTSEAYNEQFF.

J is TRBJ1-2 and V is TRBV12-3 or TRBV12-4, with 7 nucleotides matching TRBD1. V shed 9 bases, J shed 6 bases, and the junction held 4 bases outside the gene matches. CDR3 length equals 11 residues. CDR3 in amino acids: CASRGTDGYTF. CDR3 nucleotides: TGTGCCAGTAGAGGGACAGATGGCTACACCTTC.

V usage is TRBV18 and J usage is TRBJ2-7; TRBD1 aligns across 9 bases. The CDR3 extends over 12 amino acids. V lost 4 bases to trimming and J lost 5 bases; unmatched junction nucleotides: 0. CDR1 and CDR2 (germline): KGHSH, LQKENI. CDR3 sequence (DNA): TGTGCCAGCTCACGGGACAGGGACGAGCAGTACGTC. Encoded protein: CASSRDRDEQYV.

The chain recombines TRBV27 with TRBJ1-2; 7 positions match TRBD1. CDR1 and CDR2 (germline): MNHEY, SMNVEV (reference sequence). With V trimmed by 2 bases and J by 7 bases, 10 bases remained unmatched. The CDR3 runs 15 residues. CDR3 nucleotide sequence: TGTGCCAGCAGTTTAGGTCTGGGACAGCTATCTGGCTACACCTTC. Translated: CASSLGLGQLSGYTF.

This clone was seen more than once but under ten times. The chain has TRBV19 and TRBJ1-1, with 7 bases identical to TRBD1. Germline V gene data show CDR1 as LNHDA and CDR2 as SQIVND (reference sequence). This CDR3 comprises 13 residues. V gave up 4 bases and J gave up 8 bases; unmatched junction bases: 7. CDR3 DNA sequence: TGTGCCAGTAGTACCCTAGGGGGACAGGAAGCTTTCTTT. It codes for CASSTLGGQEAFF.

This chain connects TRBV3-1 (or the pseudogene TRBV3-2) to TRBJ1-6; possibly TRBD1 for D (5 bases). V was cut by 1 base and J by 7 bases, with 14 bases left in between. The CDR3 is 16 amino acids. Looked up from germline, CDR1 is LGHDT and CDR2 is YNNKEL (reference sequence). The CDR3 DNA reads as TGTGCCAGCAGCCAAGCGCGAGGGGAGGGGAATTCACCCCTCCACTTT. As protein: CASSQARGEGNSPLHF.

V is TRBV7-9 and J is TRBJ1-1; D is perhaps TRBD1 (5 bases). In germline, CDR1 is SEHNR, CDR2 FQNEAQ (reference sequence). V was pared by 5 bases and J by 6 bases, with 25 bases between. The CDR3 is 17 amino acids. As DNA, the CDR3 is TGTGCCAGCAGCAACCGTTGGGTCCGGGGGTATCGTCCTGAAGCTTTCTTT. Encoded protein: CASSNRWVRGYRPEAFF.

The chain joins TRBV24-1 to TRBJ2-1; D not resolved. With 6 bases removed from V and 4 bases from J, the gap between germline ends came to 6 bases. Germline assignment: CDR1 KGHDR and CDR2 SFDVKD. This CDR3 has 12 residues. In DNA form, the CDR3 reads TGTGCCACCAGTTCAGGTTACAATGAGCAGTTCTTC. Its translation: CATSSGYNEQFF.

J is TRBJ2-2 and V is TRBV2; possibly TRBD2 for D (6 bases). Germline values: CDR1 SNHLY, CDR2 FYNNEI. This CDR3 has 15 amino acids. The V end lost 5 bases, the J end lost 1 base, and 11 bases lay between the germline ends. The CDR3 loop is CASSPGLMNTGELFF. CDR3 DNA: TGTGCCAGCAGTCCGGGACTTATGAACACCGGGGAGCTGTTTTTT.

This clone was detected a few times. This chain connects TRBV18 to TRBJ2-5; the D is unclear. The CDR3 has 13 amino acids. Trimming left V 3 bases short and J 2 bases short, with 7 bases between. Germline CDR1 reads KGHSH; CDR2 reads LQKENI. The CDR3 loop reads CASSPTRQETQYF. DNA of the CDR3: TGTGCCAGCTCACCTACACGTCAAGAGACCCAGTACTTC.

This clone has a handful of counts. The chain recombines TRBV5-1 with TRBJ2-1, with 9 bases that match TRBD1. The CDR3 totals 16 residues. V dropped 0 bases and J dropped 3; count of bases not matched to a gene: 4. The germline V gene encodes CDR1 SGHRS and CDR2 YFSETQ. CDR3 residues: CASSLAGTGYYNEQFF. CDR3 DNA: TGCGCCAGCAGCTTGGCCGGGACAGGGTACTACAATGAGCAGTTCTTC.

This chain uses TRBV11-3 with TRBJ2-1; 10 nucleotides line up with TRBD2. The CDR3 has 16 residues. Looked up from germline, CDR1 is SGHNT and CDR2 is YENEEA. The ends lost 5 bases at V and 1 base at J; junction bases unmatched: 5. CDR3: CASSPSGGPSYNEQFF. The DNA for the CDR3 is TGTGCCAGCAGCCCTAGCGGGGGCCCTTCCTACAATGAGCAGTTCTTC.

V usage is TRBV7-9 and J usage is TRBJ1-2, with D uncertain. Germline CDR1 is SEHNR and CDR2 is FQNEAQ (reference sequence). The ends were cut back, 0 bases at V and 6 bases at J, with 11 bases in the middle. The CDR3 runs 14 residues. CDR3 nucleotides: TGTGCCAGCAGCTTAGCGGTGTTGTCGGATGGCTACACCTTC. Its protein product is CASSLAVLSDGYTF.

A few counts support this clone. CDR3 amino acids: CASNGLAGAQYF. In DNA form, the CDR3 reads TGTGCCAGCAACGGACTAGCGGGGGCGCAGTACTTC. This chain links TRBV2 with TRBJ2-7, with 13 nucleotides matching TRBD2. The germline CDR1 and CDR2 sequences are SNHLY and FYNNEI. Trimming removed 7 bases from V and 9 bases from J; junction bases left unmatched: 3. CDR3 length: 12 residues.

The chain joins TRBV7-8 to TRBJ1-5, with D hard to call. The CDR3 runs 14 residues. Per the germline V gene, CDR1 is SGHVS and CDR2 is FQNEAQ. V lost 3 bases and J lost 1, with 7 bases in between. CDR3 in amino acids: CASSFRGSNQPQHF. CDR3 in DNA: TGTGCCAGCAGCTTTCGAGGGAGCAATCAGCCCCAGCATTTT. Full variable domain (rest looked up from reference TRBV7-8 and TRBJ1-5): GAGVSQSPRYKVAKRGQDVALRCDPISGHVSLFWYQQALGQGPEFLTYFQNEAQLDKSGLPSDRFFAERPEGSVSTLKIQRTQQEDSAVYLCASSFRGSNQPQHFGDGTRLSIL.

The chain uses TRBV5-6 and TRBJ1-1; D is possibly TRBD1 (6 bases). V dropped 5 bases and J dropped 1 base, with 9 bases sitting between them. Germline assignment: CDR1 SGHDT and CDR2 YYEEEE. The length of the CDR3 is 13 residues. The CDR3 loop reads CASSGTPNTEAFF. In DNA form, the CDR3 reads TGTGCCAGCAGTGGGACACCGAACACTGAAGCTTTCTTT.

The chain carries TRBV18 and TRBJ1-2; D is perhaps TRBD1 (5 bases). V was shortened by 0 bases and J by 8 bases, with 13 bases between the two germline ends. The V gene's germline CDR1 is KGHSH and CDR2 LQKENI. The CDR3 contains 14 residues. CDR3 protein: CASSPPPGGNGYTF. CDR3 DNA sequence: TGTGCCAGCTCACCACCGCCGGGGGGGAACGGCTACACCTTC.

Only a few counts were recorded for this clone. The CDR3 DNA sequence: TGTGCCAGCAGCTTGGAGCTAGCTGGCGGGGAGCTGTTTTTT. Residues: CASSLELAGGELFF. V usage is TRBV5-6 and J usage is TRBJ2-2; a weak D match, TRBD2 (5 bases). CDR1 is SGHDT, CDR2 YYEEEE, per germline. The CDR3 extends over 14 amino acids. The V and J ends lost 0 bases and 7 bases respectively, with 10 bases between them.

V usage is TRBV5-6 and J usage is TRBJ2-7, with a possible D match to TRBD2 (6 bases). Between the trimmed V and J ends, which lost 2 bases and 2 bases, there was a span of 14 bases. The germline CDR1 and CDR2 sequences are SGHDT and YYEEEE. The CDR3 is made up of 15 amino acids. This chain's CDR3 is CASSFEGLLTYEQYF. The CDR3 DNA reads as TGTGCCAGCAGCTTCGAGGGACTCCTCACCTACGAGCAGTACTTC.

This clone has just a few counts. The rearrangement uses TRBV9 and TRBJ2-6; 7 bases map to TRBD1. CDR3 length: 17 amino acids. Germline V gives CDR1 SGDLS, CDR2 YYNGEE. V dropped 4 bases and J dropped 0; count of bases not matched to a gene: 7. CDR3 protein: CASSRGTVHSGANVLTF. For the CDR3, the DNA is TGTGCCAGCAGCCGAGGGACAGTCCACTCTGGGGCCAACGTCCTGACTTTC. Full variable domain (rest looked up from reference TRBV9 and TRBJ2-6): DSGVTQTPKHLITATGQRVTLRCSPRSGDLSVYWYQQSLDQGLQFLIQYYNGEERAKGNILERFSAQQFPDLHSELNLSSLELGDSALYFCASSRGTVHSGANVLTFGAGSRLTVL.

This chain connects TRBV27 to TRBJ2-1; 9 bases match TRBD1. The CDR3 totals 13 residues. J gave up 8 bases and V 6 bases, and 5 bases lay outside the gene matches. Looked up from germline, CDR1 is MNHEY and CDR2 is SMNVEV (reference sequence). The CDR3 bases are TGTGCCAGCAGGGGACAGGGAGGCCATGAGCAGTTCTTC. As protein: CASRGQGGHEQFF.

The gene calls are TRBV4-1 and TRBJ2-5; D is unclear. V lost 5 bases and J lost 0, with 10 bases in between. The CDR3 sequence is 14 residues long. Germline loops: CDR1 MGHRA, CDR2 YSYEKL. The CDR3 is CASSASGYQETQYF. The CDR3 nucleotides read TGCGCCAGCAGCGCATCAGGATACCAAGAGACCCAGTACTTC.

The chain has TRBV4-1 and TRBJ1-1, with D maybe TRBD1 (5 bases). Trimming pared 3 bases from V and 1 base from J, leaving 12 bases between. This CDR3 contains 15 residues. The germline gives CDR1 MGHRA, CDR2 YSYEKL. CDR3 sequence reads: CASSHFADRNTEAFF. For the CDR3, the DNA is TGCGCCAGCAGCCACTTTGCCGACAGGAACACTGAAGCTTTCTTT.

The gene calls are TRBV9 and TRBJ1-1, with a tentative D call TRBD1 (6 bases). Germline lookup yields CDR1 SGDLS and CDR2 YYNGEE. The CDR3 runs to 15 residues. The V end lost 3 bases, the J end lost 4 bases, and 16 bases lay between the germline ends. The CDR3: CASSAQVQGSTEAFF. The CDR3 bases are TGTGCCAGCAGCGCTCAGGTTCAGGGGAGCACTGAAGCTTTCTTT.

The rearrangement links TRBV7-9 to TRBJ1-6, with D perhaps TRBD1 (6 bases). CDR3 length equals 16 residues. Germline V lookup: CDR1 SEHNR, CDR2 FQNEAQ (reference sequence). Trimming removed 5 bases at V and 5 bases at J, with 16 bases between. The CDR3 loop is CASSPRGGGNNSPLHF. The CDR3 nucleotides read TGTGCCAGCAGCCCCAGGGGAGGGGGGAATAATTCACCCCTCCACTTT.

This sequence joins TRBV24-1 and TRBJ1-5; maybe TRBD1 (6 bases). Trimming took off 7 bases at V and 0 bases at J, with 36 bases between the two ends. The CDR3 covers 23 residues. Germline-derived CDR1 and CDR2 are KGHDR and SFDVKD. CDR3 bases: TGTGCCACCAGCGATGCCAAAACCGGGACGGGGGGCATAGCGACTTTTAGCAATCAGCCCCAGCATTTT. It translates to CATSDAKTGTGGIATFSNQPQHF.

This CDR3 is CATKSKTRGGPGGYTF. The CDR3 nucleotides read TGTGCCACCAAGTCCAAGACAAGGGGAGGCCCTGGCGGCTACACCTTC. The chain joins TRBV15 to TRBJ1-2; possible D gene TRBD1, 5 bases. Germline-derived CDR1 and CDR2 are LNHNV and YYDKDF (reference sequence). The CDR3 has 16 residues. V was cut by 7 bases and J by 8 bases, with 26 bases left in between.

V is TRBV24-1 and J is TRBJ2-2, with D maybe TRBD1 (5 bases). The CDR3 runs 17 residues. The germline V gene encodes CDR1 KGHDR and CDR2 SFDVKD. V was shortened by 0 bases and J by 1 base, with 11 bases between the two germline ends. This CDR3 reads CATSDLRTPMNTGELFF. The CDR3 DNA sequence: TGTGCCACCAGTGATTTGCGGACACCCATGAACACCGGGGAGCTGTTTTTT.